Ten or more counts support the clone carrying this T cell receptor beta chain. These data come from a study of patients and donors after allogeneic stem cell transplantation. Germline CDR1 and CDR2: SNHLY and FYNNEI. Trimming cost V 8 bases and J 4 bases; bases outside gene matches: 9. The CDR3 spans 14 residues. From the RT-PCR reads, TCRdb called clonotypes with MiXCR, one entry per CDR3 protein. The table includes 28,000 or so distinct CDR3 sequences, around 7% detected once. The TCR comes from a human donor who was either an allogeneic HSCT recipient or a stem cell or donor lymphocyte infusion donor (not recorded which). It is not recorded whose cells these are; they may come from a transplant donor. The J gene is TRBJ2-5, the V gene TRBV2; the match to TRBD2 covers 8 bases. The sequencing sample was made of blood, either unsorted or a sorted T cell fraction (not recorded which). The CDR3 is CASRRTSWGETQYF. The CDR3 bases are TGTGCCAGCCGACGGACTAGCTGGGGAGAGACCCAGTACTTC. The full variable domain, completed using reference TRBV2 and TRBJ2-5, is EPEVTQTPSHQVTQMGQEVILRCVPISNHLYFYWYRQILGQKVEFLVSFYNNEISEKSEIFDDQFSVERPDGSNFTLKIRSTKLEDSAMYFCASRRTSWGETQYFGPGTRLLVL.